Below, 28 T cell receptor beta chains from the same sample are listed, as sequenced in a study of blood T cell repertoires in COVID-19. Profiling relied on immunoSEQ multiplex PCR, and the TCRdb table lists in-frame clones only, not all of them. The sample carries some 70,000 clones, 80% to 90% recorded once. The sequenced sample was peripheral blood. These receptors all come from a human donor in a cohort sampled during active COVID-19.

The chain employs TRBV5-1 and TRBJ2-5, with 7 bases that match TRBD2. The V and J ends lost 6 bases and 1 base, in that order; junction bases with no gene match: 6. The germline CDR1 and CDR2 sequences are SGHRS and YFSETQ. The CDR3 has 14 residues. For the CDR3, the DNA is TGCGCCAGCACCCTGGGGGGGTCCCAAGAGACCCAGTACTTC. Amino acid sequence: CASTLGGSQETQYF. The whole variable domain, remainder taken from reference TRBV5-1 and TRBJ2-5, is KAGVTQTPRYLIKTRGQQVTLSCSPISGHRSVSWYQQTPGQGLQFLFEYFSETQRNKGNFPGRFSGRQFSNSRSEMNVSTLELGDSALYLCASTLGGSQETQYFGPGTRLLVL.

The chain carries TRBV5-1 and TRBJ2-1; TRBD2 agrees at 11 bases. The germline V gene has CDR1 SGHRS and CDR2 YFSETQ. There are 15 residues in the CDR3. The V segment lost 4 bases and the J segment 5 bases; nucleotides outside the gene matches: 5. CDR3 nucleotide sequence: TGCGCCAGCAGCCTCGGGACTAGCGGAAACAATGAGCAGTTCTTC. Amino acids: CASSLGTSGNNEQFF.

The J gene is TRBJ1-3, the V gene TRBV11-2, with D tentatively TRBD1 (6 bases). Germline CDR1 SGHAT, CDR2 FQNNGV. The CDR3 extends over 13 amino acids. V dropped 4 bases and J dropped 7 bases, with 11 bases sitting between them. CDR3: CASSSGQGNTIYF. The CDR3 DNA sequence: TGTGCCAGCAGCTCGGGCCAGGGGAACACCATATATTTT. Complete variable domain (other parts from reference TRBV11-2 and TRBJ1-3): EAGVAQSPRYKIIEKRQSVAFWCNPISGHATLYWYQQILGQGPKLLIQFQNNGVVDDSQLPKDRFSAERLKGVDSTLKIQPAKLEDSAVYLCASSSGQGNTIYFGEGSWLTVV.

V is TRBV2 and J is TRBJ2-5; 7 nucleotides align to TRBD1. CDR3 length: 17 amino acids. Germline CDR1 reads SNHLY; CDR2 reads FYNNEI. J was trimmed by 0 bases and V by 6 bases; bases with no gene match: 13. The CDR3 is CASSGLDRLPYQETQYF. CDR3 DNA: TGTGCCAGCAGCGGCCTGGACAGGTTACCGTACCAAGAGACCCAGTACTTC.

The rearrangement joins TRBV5-1 to TRBJ2-5; D possibly corresponds to TRBD1 (6 bases). The CDR3 is 13 residues long. Germline lookup yields CDR1 SGHRS and CDR2 YFSETQ. Trimming pared 4 bases from V and 4 bases from J, leaving 11 bases between. The CDR3 bases are TGCGCCAGCAGCAAACAGGGCCCAGAGACCCAGTACTTC. Protein sequence: CASSKQGPETQYF.

The J gene is TRBJ2-3, the V gene TRBV7-8; a weak D match, TRBD1 (6 bases). V was clipped by 10 bases and J by 0 bases, with 23 bases between them. CDR1 SGHVS and CDR2 FQNEAQ come from the germline V gene. The CDR3 has 17 residues. The CDR3 region is CATSHRAPLLSTDTQYF. CDR3 nucleotides: TGTGCCACTAGTCACAGGGCCCCCTTATTGAGCACAGATACGCAGTATTTT.

This rearrangement joins TRBV19 to TRBJ2-2; TRBD2 aligns across 13 bases. Germline CDR1 is LNHDA and CDR2 is SQIVND (reference sequence). Unmatched junction bases numbered 7, after V lost 7 bases and J lost 5 bases. The CDR3 loop spans 16 amino acids. The CDR3 region has the DNA TGTGCCAGTAACCCGAGGACTAGCGGGAGTACCGGGGAGCTGTTTTTT. Translating it yields CASNPRTSGSTGELFF.

This chain's CDR3 is CASSRQRLYF. The CDR3 nucleotides read TGTGCCAGCAGCCGACAGCGTTTGTACTTC. This chain connects TRBV5-6 to TRBJ2-7, with TRBD1 as a possible D gene (5 bases). The CDR3 consists of 10 residues. The V end lost 4 bases, the J end lost 12 bases, and 11 bases lay between the germline ends. Germline V gene lookup returns CDR1 SGHDT and CDR2 YYEEEE.

This clone was observed a few times. The gene calls are TRBV2 and TRBJ1-6; D perhaps matches TRBD1 (5 bases). Trimming took 6 bases from V and 10 from J, leaving 16 bases between them. The CDR3 runs to 14 residues. Germline-derived CDR1 and CDR2 are SNHLY and FYNNEI. CDR3 nucleotides: TGTGCCAGCAGCCCCGAAGGGGTAGGATCACCCCTCCACTTT. Translating gives CASSPEGVGSPLHF.

The chain recombines TRBV27 with TRBJ1-5; 8 nucleotides match TRBD1. Trimming removed 1 base from V and 7 bases from J; junction bases left unmatched: 3. The CDR3 has 14 residues. The germline gives CDR1 MNHEY, CDR2 SMNVEV (reference sequence). In nucleotides, the CDR3 is TGTGCCAGCAGTTTATTGACAGGGGACCAGCCCCAGCATTTT. Translation gives CASSLLTGDQPQHF.

The count of this clone is one. This chain connects TRBV9 to TRBJ1-2, with a tentative D call TRBD1 (5 bases). CDR3 size: 13 residues. Germline V lookup: CDR1 SGDLS, CDR2 YYNGEE. V was cut by 4 bases and J by 4 bases, with 11 bases left in between. CDR3 protein: CASSPQERYGYTF. CDR3 coding DNA: TGTGCCAGCAGCCCACAGGAACGCTATGGCTACACCTTC. Supplemented by reference TRBV9 and TRBJ1-2, the full variable domain reads DSGVTQTPKHLITATGQRVTLRCSPRSGDLSVYWYQQSLDQGLQFLIQYYNGEERAKGNILERFSAQQFPDLHSELNLSSLELGDSALYFCASSPQERYGYTFGSGTRLTVV.

This chain joins TRBV13 and TRBJ2-1, with D unresolved. V was trimmed by 0 bases and J by 8 bases, leaving 14 bases between them. The CDR3 is made up of 15 amino acids. From germline, CDR1 is PRHDT and CDR2 FYEKMQ (reference sequence). The CDR3 bases are TGTGCCAGCAGCTTAGGGAGATCCCTCCCACATGAGCAGTTCTTC. This translates into CASSLGRSLPHEQFF.

The chain carries TRBV6-5 and TRBJ2-1, with TRBD2 matching over 10 bases. With V trimmed by 5 bases and J by 9 bases, 7 bases remained unmatched. The germline V gene has CDR1 MNHEY and CDR2 SVGAGI. This CDR3 region has 14 residues. CDR3 sequence reads: CASSLAGDHVEQFF. The DNA of the CDR3 is TGTGCCAGCAGTCTAGCGGGAGATCATGTTGAGCAGTTCTTC.

The chain recombines TRBV7-9 with TRBJ2-3; TRBD2 aligns across 8 bases. This CDR3 comprises 15 residues. Germline loops: CDR1 SEHNR, CDR2 FQNEAQ (reference sequence). The J segment lost 8 bases and the V segment lost 5 bases, leaving 12 bases of the junction unmatched. This CDR3 is CASSPPGSGGSTQYF. In nucleotides, the CDR3 is TGTGCCAGCAGCCCACCGGGAAGCGGGGGTTCTACGCAGTATTTT.

The chain is built from TRBV19 and TRBJ1-6; tentative D call: TRBD1 (5 bases). This CDR3 is 12 amino acids long. CDR1 is LNHDA, CDR2 SQIVND, per germline (reference sequence). V was clipped by 3 bases and J by 9 bases, with 6 bases between them. The CDR3 loop reads CASSIQGSPLHF. CDR3 bases: TGTGCCAGTAGTATTCAGGGTTCACCCCTCCACTTT.

This chain links TRBV28 with TRBJ1-5; tentative D call: TRBD1 (5 bases). CDR1 MDHEN and CDR2 SYDVKM come from the germline V gene. V was clipped by 1 base and J by 4 bases, with 14 bases between them. The CDR3 extends over 16 amino acids. The CDR3 is CASSLYRWTQNQPQHF. For the CDR3, the DNA is TGTGCCAGCAGTTTATATCGCTGGACACAAAATCAGCCCCAGCATTTT. The whole variable domain, remainder taken from reference TRBV28 and TRBJ1-5, is DVKVTQSSRYLVKRTGEKVFLECVQDMDHENMFWYRQDPGLGLRLIYFSYDVKMKEKGDIPEGYSVSREKKERFSLILESASTNQTSMYLCASSLYRWTQNQPQHFGDGTRLSIL.

The chain combines TRBV19 with TRBJ2-2, with 9 bases identical to TRBD1. From germline, CDR1 is LNHDA and CDR2 SQIVND (reference sequence). The CDR3 loop spans 16 amino acids. J was trimmed by 6 bases and V by 2 bases; bases with no gene match: 7. For the CDR3, the DNA is TGTGCCAGTAGTATACCGGACAGGGGTTTTTCCGGGGAGCTGTTTTTT. Its translation is CASSIPDRGFSGELFF.

The V and J genes are TRBV15 and TRBJ2-7; D possibly corresponds to TRBD1 (5 bases). The CDR3 runs 17 residues. Looked up from germline, CDR1 is LNHNV and CDR2 is YYDKDF (reference sequence). Trimming removed 5 bases from V and 3 bases from J, with 23 bases in between. The CDR3 sequence is CATSSLFRSDGHYEQYF. CDR3 bases: TGTGCCACCAGCTCCCTATTTCGGTCCGACGGACACTACGAGCAGTACTTC.

This rearrangement joins TRBV27 to TRBJ1-4, with 8 bases that match TRBD1. The junction had 16 bases not matched to a gene; V was cut back by 6 bases and J by 7 bases. The germline V gene encodes CDR1 MNHEY and CDR2 SMNVEV (reference sequence). The CDR3 spans 17 residues. Here the CDR3 DNA reads TGTGCCAGCAGCGAGACAGGGGTCGGGCTTGGCGGTGAAAAACTGTTTTTT. Protein sequence: CASSETGVGLGGEKLFF.

This chain connects TRBV5-6 to TRBJ1-1; D may be TRBD1 (6 bases). This CDR3 region has 13 residues. The V gene lost 2 bases and the J gene lost 4 bases, with 9 bases spanning the gap. The germline V gene has CDR1 SGHDT and CDR2 YYEEEE. CDR3 sequence (DNA): TGTGCCAGCAGCTTACAGGGAGCCACTGAAGCTTTCTTT. It is translated as CASSLQGATEAFF. The full variable domain, with the rest looked up from reference TRBV5-6 and TRBJ1-1, is DAGVTQSPTHLIKTRGQQVTLRCSPKSGHDTVSWYQQALGQGPQFIFQYYEEEERQRGNFPDRFSGHQFPNYSSELNVNALLLGDSALYLCASSLQGATEAFFGQGTRLTVV.

The gene calls are TRBV7-2 and TRBJ1-2, with 9 bases aligning to TRBD1. The CDR3 extends over 15 amino acids. The germline V gene has CDR1 SGHTA and CDR2 FQGNSA. V lost 2 bases and J lost 5; bases outside the gene matches: 6. This CDR3 is CASSLKGQGGYGYTF. As DNA, the CDR3 is TGTGCCAGCAGCTTAAAGGGACAGGGAGGATATGGCTACACCTTC.

This clone was recorded a few times. The rearrangement uses TRBV5-6 and TRBJ1-2; the match to TRBD1 covers 7 bases. Trimming took 5 bases from V and 4 from J; bases not matched to a gene: 8. The CDR3 runs 14 residues. In germline, CDR1 is SGHDT, CDR2 YYEEEE. The CDR3 sequence is CASRAAGQLYGYTF. The CDR3 region has the DNA TGTGCCAGCAGGGCGGCGGGACAGCTCTATGGCTACACCTTC.

The chain employs TRBV29-1 and TRBJ1-1; D perhaps matches TRBD1 (6 bases). Germline values: CDR1 SQVTM, CDR2 ANQGSEA. The CDR3 extends over 12 amino acids. V was cut by 6 bases and J by 6 bases, with 14 bases left in between. The DNA for the CDR3 is TGCAGCGTGGAACAGGGAACCGCTGAAGCTTTCTTT. Residues: CSVEQGTAEAFF.

The gene calls are TRBV19 and TRBJ1-4; D not certain. Trimming cost V 11 bases and J 3 bases, with 13 bases left between them. The length of the CDR3 is 13 residues. The V gene's germline CDR1 is LNHDA and CDR2 SQIVND (reference sequence). The CDR3 here is CAVAQLANEKLFF. The CDR3 DNA is TGTGCCGTGGCACAGTTGGCTAATGAAAAACTGTTTTTT.

This CDR3 is CASSYDRGGEQYF. CDR3 DNA: TGCGCCAGCAGCTATGACAGGGGTGGAGAGCAGTACTTC. This chain connects TRBV5-1 to TRBJ2-7; the match to TRBD1 covers 8 bases. The V gene's germline CDR1 is SGHRS and CDR2 YFSETQ. J lost 7 bases, V lost 3 bases, and 6 bases had no gene match. The CDR3 runs 13 residues. The whole variable domain, filled in from reference TRBV5-1 and TRBJ2-7, reads KAGVTQTPRYLIKTRGQQVTLSCSPISGHRSVSWYQQTPGQGLQFLFEYFSETQRNKGNFPGRFSGRQFSNSRSEMNVSTLELGDSALYLCASSYDRGGEQYFGPGTRLTVT.

This clone was counted a single time. The chain recombines TRBV7-2 with TRBJ1-5; a weak D match, TRBD1 (5 bases). CDR3 size: 14 residues. Trimming shortened V by 5 bases and J by 1 base, and 9 bases separated the two germline ends. CDR1 SGHTA and CDR2 FQGNSA come from the germline V gene. CDR3 sequence (DNA): TGTGCCAGCAGCAATCGACAGAGCAATCAGCCCCAGCATTTT. This codes for CASSNRQSNQPQHF.

J is TRBJ2-5 and V is TRBV5-1; TRBD1 aligns across 11 bases. This CDR3 contains 16 residues. CDR1 is SGHRS and CDR2 is YFSETQ in the germline V gene. V trimming: 2 bases; J trimming: 5 bases; junction bases outside the gene matches: 8. The CDR3 protein is CASSFGQGARRETQYF. The CDR3 DNA sequence: TGCGCCAGCAGCTTCGGACAGGGGGCGCGTCGGGAGACCCAGTACTTC.

The chain recombines TRBV28 with TRBJ1-1; maybe TRBD1 (6 bases). Germline CDR1 MDHEN, CDR2 SYDVKM. Trimming took 4 bases from V and 1 from J, leaving 7 bases between them. The CDR3 runs 13 residues. The CDR3 DNA reads as TGTGCCAGCAGTTCGGGACAGAACACTGAAGCTTTCTTT. The encoded protein is CASSSGQNTEAFF.